This entry describes one T cell receptor beta chain. What it recognizes is unknown. CDR3 size: 13 residues. Trimming took off 6 bases at V and 7 bases at J, with 13 bases between the two ends. CDR1 and CDR2 (germline): SQVTM, ANQGSEA. Arm-PCR of CDR3 regions and iRepertoire HTBI primers were the basis on which TCR beta libraries were built. One entry per CDR3 protein, called by TCRdb with MiXCR from the multiplex PCR reads. The sample includes 400,000 to 500,000 distinct CDR3 sequences, 21% of them seen just once. The data were obtained in a study of regulatory T cells in long-lasting Graves disease. Study information: Patients with persistent Graves' disease had over 5 years of antithyroid drugs and persistent TSH receptor antibodies.

Study-wide points: It was in persistent disease that TRBV28, TRBJ1-2 and TRBJ2-5 were favored. Those with persistent Graves' had less TCR diversity than newly diagnosed patients.

Documented time point: persistent/refractory GD, antithyroid drugs over 5 years with positive TRAb. RNA isolated from PBMCs was used to make the TCR library. This specimen consisted of peripheral blood mononuclear cells (PBMCs), obtained when the disease was refractory, from a patient treated with antithyroid drugs. The rearrangement uses TRBV29-1 and TRBJ1-6, with D unresolved. This TCR derives from a female donor with Graves disease. The CDR3 loop is CSVQTNENSPLHF. As DNA, the CDR3 is TGCAGCGTCCAGACTAACGAGAATTCACCCCTCCACTTT. Full variable domain (remainder filled in from reference TRBV29-1 and TRBJ1-6): SAVISQKPSRDICQRGTSLTIQCQVDSQVTMMFWYRQQPGQSLTLIATANQGSEATYESGFVIDKFPISRPNLTFSTLTVSNMSPEDSSIYLCSVQTNENSPLHFGNGTRLTVT.